This T cell receptor beta chain derives from a study of blood T cell repertoires in COVID-19. Across the study: Acute and convalescent COVID-19 specimens originated in the United States, Italy and Spain. T cells, B-cell-depleted T cells, or PBMCs provided the cDNA or gDNA that served as material.

This clone has only one observation. Methods used by the authors: Reference gene primers were amplified, and this amplification served to estimate nucleated cell counts. Here immunoSEQ multiplex PCR was the method, and the copy in TCRdb shows in-frame clones only, minus some. Clonal size and the V and J genes are those of that table, whereas D and trimming came from the DNA. The sample contains roughly 160,000 clones, approximately 88% of which appear only once. CDR3 length: 19 residues. V was cut by 1 base and J by 4 bases, with 22 bases left in between. CDR1 and CDR2 (germline): MGHRA, YSYEKL. Sequencing used peripheral blood. V gene TRBV4-1 combines with J gene TRBJ1-4; the D gene is possibly TRBD1 (6 bases). This clonotype was obtained from a man younger than 35 with active or convalescent COVID-19. The CDR3 bases are TGCGCCAGCAGCCAAGCGGCGGGCGCAGGGGATCATAATAATGAAAAACTGTTTTTT. Amino acid sequence: CASSQAAGAGDHNNEKLFF.